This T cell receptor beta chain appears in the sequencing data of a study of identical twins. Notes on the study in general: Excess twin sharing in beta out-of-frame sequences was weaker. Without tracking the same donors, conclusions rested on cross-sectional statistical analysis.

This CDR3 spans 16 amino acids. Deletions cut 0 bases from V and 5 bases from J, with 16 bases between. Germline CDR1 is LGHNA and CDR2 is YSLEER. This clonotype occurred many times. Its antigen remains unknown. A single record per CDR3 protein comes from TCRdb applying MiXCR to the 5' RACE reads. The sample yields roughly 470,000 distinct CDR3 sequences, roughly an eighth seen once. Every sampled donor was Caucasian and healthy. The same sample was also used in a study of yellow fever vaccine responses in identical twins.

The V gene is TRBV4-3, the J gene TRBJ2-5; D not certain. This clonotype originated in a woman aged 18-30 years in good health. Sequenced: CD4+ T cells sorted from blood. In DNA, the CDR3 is TGCGCCAGCAGCCAAGATTCCGGCCGAGGTGGGGAGACCCAGTACTTC. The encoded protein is CASSQDSGRGGETQYF.